The clone carrying this TCR beta chain was detected once. The data are from a study of blood T cell repertoires in COVID-19. For the study at large: Samples taken during acute and convalescent COVID-19 were collected in the United States, Italy and Spain. T cells, B-cell-depleted T cells, or PBMCs provided the cDNA or gDNA that served as material.

As handled by the study authors: Nucleated cell number was recorded as an estimate derived from reference gene primer amplification. Method: immunoSEQ multiplex PCR; TCRdb's copy keeps in-frame clones and lacks some. V, J and clone size derive from that table, while D and trimming were established from the DNA sequence. The repertoire has hundreds of thousands of clones, about 88% of them found once; the top ten carry roughly 7.3%. This TCR was recovered from a woman between 50 and 59 years old with COVID-19, enrolled during active disease. The specimen was peripheral blood.

CDR3 amino acids: CASSGLRDNQPQHF. DNA of the CDR3: TGTGCCAGCAGTGGACTAAGGGACAATCAGCCCCAGCATTTT. V gene TRBV2 combines with J gene TRBJ1-5; unclear D gene. Trimming removed 4 bases from V and 3 bases from J, with 10 bases in between. This CDR3 contains 14 residues. Per germline, CDR1 SNHLY and CDR2 FYNNEI.